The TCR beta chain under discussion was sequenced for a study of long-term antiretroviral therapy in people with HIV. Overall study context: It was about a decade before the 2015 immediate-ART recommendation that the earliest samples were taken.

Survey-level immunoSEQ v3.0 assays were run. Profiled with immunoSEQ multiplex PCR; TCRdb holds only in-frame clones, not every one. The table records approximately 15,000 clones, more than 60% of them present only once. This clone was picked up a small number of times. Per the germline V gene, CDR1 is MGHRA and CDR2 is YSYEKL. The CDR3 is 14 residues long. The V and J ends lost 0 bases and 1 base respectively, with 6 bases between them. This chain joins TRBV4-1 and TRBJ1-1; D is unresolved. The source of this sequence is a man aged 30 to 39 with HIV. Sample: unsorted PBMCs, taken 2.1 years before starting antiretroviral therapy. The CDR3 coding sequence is TGCGCCAGCAGCCAAGATGCAGGGAACACTGAAGCTTTCTTT. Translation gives CASSQDAGNTEAFF.